This is a list of T cell receptor beta chains from one sample in a study of CD8+ T cells in alopecia areata. Sequenced by immunoSEQ multiplex PCR; TCRdb stores in-frame clones only, minus some. The table lists some 170,000 clones, about three fifths of them singletons. The specimen was CD4+ T cells sorted from blood, collected at approximately week 56, from a patient treated with tofacitinib. These receptors were collected from a human donor with alopecia areata. The CDR3 runs from the conserved cysteine through the conserved F or W. D genes are given only for firm matches. Only part of the rows carry a size: once, few, many, or a class if the clone is expanded.

TRBJ1-4 - - TRBV10-3 TGTGCCATCAGTGACCCGACAGGCGAAAAACTGTTTTTT CAISDPTGEKLFF
TRBJ1-1 - - TRBV29-1 TGCAGCGTTGGGACCCTAATGAACACTGAAGCTTTCTTT CSVGTLMNTEAFF
TRBJ2-1 - - TRBV10-3 TGTGCCATCAGTCATGACAGCCCTGAGCAGTTCTTC CAISHDSPEQFF
TRBJ1-3 - - TRBV5-1 TGCGCCAGCAGCTTTAGGTCTCCGGCCACCTCTGGAAACACCATATATTTT CASSFRSPATSGNTIYF
TRBJ1-2 TRBD1 - TRBV30 TGTGCCTGGAGTGGGACAGGGTGGCCCTATGGCTACACCTTC CAWSGTGWPYGYTF
TRBJ2-5 - few TRBV5-1 TGCGCCAGCAGCTTGACCTTTTCGGAGACCCAGTACTTC CASSLTFSETQYF
TRBJ2-7 TRBD1 - TRBV2 TGTGCCAGCAGTGGTGACAGGGTGGAGTACTTC CASSGDRVEYF
TRBJ2-1 - - TRBV2 TGTGCCAGCAACCCACGGAGGAAACTTAAGGGCAATGAGCAGTTCTTC CASNPRRKLKGNEQFF
TRBJ2-2 TRBD1 - TRBV30 TGTGCCTGGGGAGGATCCCGGACAGGGGTCCACACCGGGGAGCTGTTTTTT CAWGGSRTGVHTGELFF
TRBJ2-7 - - TRBV30 TGTGCCTGGAAAAGGACCTACGAGCAGTACTTC CAWKRTYEQYF
TRBJ1-2 - - TRBV9 TGTGCCAGCAGCTTCGGGAATTTTGACTATGGCTACACCTTC CASSFGNFDYGYTF
TRBJ2-3 TRBD2 few TRBV4-1 TGCGCCAGCAGCCAAGAATTCCTAGCGGGGGTTAATACGCAGTATTTT CASSQEFLAGVNTQYF
TRBJ2-2 - few TRBV10-3 TGTGCCGCAGGATATGGGAACACCGGGGAGCTGTTTTTT CAAGYGNTGELFF
TRBJ1-2 TRBD1 - TRBV5-1 TGCGCCAGCAGCGCTGGGACAGGCGAGGACTACACCTTC CASSAGTGEDYTF
TRBJ1-1 - - TRBV29-1 TGCAGCGTTGTATTACGGATGGGAACTGAAGCTTTCTTT CSVVLRMGTEAFF
TRBJ1-2 - - TRBV29-1 TGCAGCGCCGAGGGTGACTATGGCTACACCTTC CSAEGDYGYTF
TRBJ1-1 - - TRBV29-1 TGCAGCGTTGAAGGGGGCCTTGGGCACACTGAAGCTTTCTTT CSVEGGLGHTEAFF
TRBJ2-1 - few TRBV6-6 TGTGCCAGCAGTTACGGTCCTGATGAGCAGTTCTTC CASSYGPDEQFF
TRBJ2-1 - few TRBV9 TGTGCCAGCAGCGGACAGGTCTTGAGCAATGAGCAGTTCTTC CASSGQVLSNEQFF
TRBJ1-5 TRBD1 few TRBV5-1 TGCGCCAGCAGGCTGACAGGGGATCAGCCCCAGCATTTT CASRLTGDQPQHF
TRBJ1-5 - - TRBV7-2 TGTGCCAGCAGATGGACAGATAGCAATCAGCCCCAGCATTTT CASRWTDSNQPQHF
TRBJ1-4 - - TRBV6-5 TGTGCCAGCAAAAGGGGGGAAAAACTGTTTTTT CASKRGEKLFF
TRBJ2-6 - - TRBV6-5 TGTGCCAGCAGTTACTCGAGGGTCCCTGGGGCCAACGTCCTGACTTTC CASSYSRVPGANVLTF
TRBJ2-7 TRBD1 - TRBV5-1 TGCGCCAGCAGCTTGGCGGGACAGATATACTACGAGCAGTACTTC CASSLAGQIYYEQYF
TRBJ1-6 - - TRBV15 TGTGCCACCAGCGTAAACAGGGATAATTCACCCCTCCACTTT CATSVNRDNSPLHF
TRBJ1-5 TRBD1 - TRBV30 TGTGCCTGGAGCGGACAGGTGAATCAGCCCCAGCATTTT CAWSGQVNQPQHF
TRBJ2-7 - few TRBV9 TGTGCCAGCAGCGTATCTCACCTTAGCTCCTACGAGCAGTACTTC CASSVSHLSSYEQYF
TRBJ1-2 TRBD1 - TRBV5-1 TGCGCCAGCAGCATTCGGACAGGGGGCCCTTATGGCTACACCTTC CASSIRTGGPYGYTF
TRBJ1-2 TRBD1 once TRBV10-3 TGTGCCATCTCCCCTGGACAGGGGCATGGCTACACCTTC CAISPGQGHGYTF
TRBJ1-2 TRBD1 - TRBV10-3 TGTGCCATCAGTGTGCAGGGGGCAGGCGGTGGCTACACCTTC CAISVQGAGGGYTF
TRBJ2-7 - few TRBV29-1 TGCAGCGTCGGAGGACAGACCTACGAGCAGTACTTC CSVGGQTYEQYF
TRBJ1-5 TRBD1 - TRBV4-2 TGTGCCAGCAGCCAAGATGGGACAGGTTACCAGCCCCAGCATTTT CASSQDGTGYQPQHF
TRBJ2-5 - - TRBV5-1 TGCGCCAGCAACAGGGACCAAGAGACCCAGTACTTC CASNRDQETQYF
TRBJ1-1 - - TRBV9 TGTGCCAGCAGCGTAGACCATCAGGGTGAAGCTTTCTTT CASSVDHQGEAFF
TRBJ1-1 TRBD1 few TRBV6-5 TGTGCCAGCAGTTCTGGACAGGGTTGGGACACTGAAGCTTTCTTT CASSSGQGWDTEAFF
TRBJ1-5 TRBD1 few TRBV4-1 TGCGCCAGCAGCCAACGGACAGGTAGTCATCAGCCCCAGCATTTT CASSQRTGSHQPQHF
TRBJ2-7 - few TRBV27 TGTGCCAGCAGCATGGGGAGGGGCAGGGGCTACGAGCAGTACTTC CASSMGRGRGYEQYF
TRBJ2-5 - - TRBV5-1 TGCGCCAGCAGCTTGGGGTTAGGTGGACAAGAGACCCAGTACTTC CASSLGLGGQETQYF
TRBJ1-1 - - TRBV29-1 TGCAGCGTTGACCCACACGGGAACACTGAAGCTTTCTTT CSVDPHGNTEAFF
TRBJ1-2 TRBD1 - TRBV7-2 TGTGCCAGCAGTTTAAAGGGGGCGCGATATGGCTACACCTTC CASSLKGARYGYTF